The entry below describes one T cell receptor beta chain. The data stem from a study of control samples from healthy donors and cancer patients. CDR1 and CDR2 from the germline V gene are GTSNPN and SVGIG (reference sequence). V was shortened by 3 bases and J by 4 bases, with 12 bases between the two germline ends. The CDR3 runs to 13 residues. The table came from immunoSEQ multiplex PCR; TCRdb's copy has only in-frame clones and leaves some out. The table includes about 410,000 clones, about nine tenths detected once. The chain joins TRBV30 to TRBJ1-2; D not resolved. The sequenced sample was PBMCs. This TCR came from a man aged 35 to 55 with head and neck cancer. This CDR3 reads CAWSRLQTYGYTF. In DNA, the CDR3 is TGTGCCTGGAGCCGTCTGCAGACCTATGGCTACACCTTC.